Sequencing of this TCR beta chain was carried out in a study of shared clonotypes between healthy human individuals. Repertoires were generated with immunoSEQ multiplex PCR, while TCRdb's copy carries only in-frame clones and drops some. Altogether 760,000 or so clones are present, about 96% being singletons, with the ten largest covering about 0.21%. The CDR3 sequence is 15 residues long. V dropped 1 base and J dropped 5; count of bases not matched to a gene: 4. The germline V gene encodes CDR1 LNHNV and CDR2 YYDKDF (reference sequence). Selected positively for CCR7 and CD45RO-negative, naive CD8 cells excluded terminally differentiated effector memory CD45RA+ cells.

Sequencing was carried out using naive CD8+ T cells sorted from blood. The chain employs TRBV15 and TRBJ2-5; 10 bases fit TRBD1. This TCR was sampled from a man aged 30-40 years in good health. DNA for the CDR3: TGTGCCACCAGCAGAGTTGACAGGGGGCGGGAGACCCAGTACTTC. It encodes CATSRVDRGRETQYF.